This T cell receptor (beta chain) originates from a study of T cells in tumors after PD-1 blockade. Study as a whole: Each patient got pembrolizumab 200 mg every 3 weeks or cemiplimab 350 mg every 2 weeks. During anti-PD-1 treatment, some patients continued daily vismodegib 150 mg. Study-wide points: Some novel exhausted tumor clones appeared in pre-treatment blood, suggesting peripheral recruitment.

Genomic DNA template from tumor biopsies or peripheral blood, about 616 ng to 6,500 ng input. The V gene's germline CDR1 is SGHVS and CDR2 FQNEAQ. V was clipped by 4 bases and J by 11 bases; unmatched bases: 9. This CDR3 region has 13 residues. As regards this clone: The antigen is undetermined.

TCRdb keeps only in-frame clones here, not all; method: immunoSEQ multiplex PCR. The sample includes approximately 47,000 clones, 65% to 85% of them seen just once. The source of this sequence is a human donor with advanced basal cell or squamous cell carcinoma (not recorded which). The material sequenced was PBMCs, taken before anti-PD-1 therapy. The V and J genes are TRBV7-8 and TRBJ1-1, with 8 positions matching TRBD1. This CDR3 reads CASSYGQGLSAFF. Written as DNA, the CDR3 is TGTGCCAGCAGCTACGGACAGGGCCTCAGCGCTTTCTTT. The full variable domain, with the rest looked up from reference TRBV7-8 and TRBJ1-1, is GAGVSQSPRYKVAKRGQDVALRCDPISGHVSLFWYQQALGQGPEFLTYFQNEAQLDKSGLPSDRFFAERPEGSVSTLKIQRTQQEDSAVYLCASSYGQGLSAFFGQGTRLTVV.